This T cell receptor (beta chain) was recorded in a study of control samples from healthy donors and cancer patients. The V gene's germline CDR1 is LNHDA and CDR2 SQIVND (reference sequence). This CDR3 spans 15 amino acids. The V gene lost 7 bases and the J gene lost 3 bases, with 16 bases spanning the gap. This table comes from immunoSEQ multiplex PCR, and its TCRdb copy is limited to in-frame clones, with some not included. The table has 100,000 or so clones, 87% seen once; the top ten hold 18%. The sequence came from a woman aged 45 to 65 in good health. The sequenced sample was blood. V and J are TRBV19 and TRBJ2-1; D possibly corresponds to TRBD2 (6 bases). The chain's CDR3 is CASKEGRSRYNEQFF. CDR3 nucleotides: TGTGCCAGTAAAGAAGGGAGGTCTCGCTACAATGAGCAGTTCTTC. Using reference TRBV19 and TRBJ2-1 for the parts outside the CDR3, the full variable domain is DGGITQSPKYLFRKEGQNVTLSCEQNLNHDAMYWYRQDPGQGLRLIYYSQIVNDFQKGDIAEGYSVSREKKESFPLTVTSAQKNPTAFYLCASKEGRSRYNEQFFGPGTRLTVL.